This T cell receptor beta chain emerged from a study of blood T cell repertoires in COVID-19. The assay was immunoSEQ multiplex PCR, and TCRdb's table has in-frame clones only and misses some. Among more than 300,000 clones, 90% to 95% were seen once, and the ten largest hold around 0.86%. Participants classified as exposed had met a COVID-19 case within 2 weeks before study entry. The sequencing input was PBMCs or T cells enriched from blood (not recorded which). The sequence came from a woman in her thirties or forties who had been exposed to COVID-19.

CDR3 sequence (DNA): TGTGCCTGGAGGCGAGCAGGACTTCTCCTAAATGAAAAACTGTTTTTT. Its protein is CAWRRAGLLLNEKLFF. The chain links TRBV30 to TRBJ1-4; D is undetermined. V was cut by 3 bases and J by 5 bases, with 19 bases left in between. In germline, CDR1 is GTSNPN, CDR2 SVGIG (reference sequence). The CDR3 is 16 residues long.